These 16 T cell receptor beta chains share one sample of origin, sequenced in a study of beta chain features in type 1 diabetes. The whole isolated RNA underwent reverse transcription, so sequencing captured expressed TCRB transcripts. TCRdb's table, derived via immunoSEQ multiplex PCR, lists solely in-frame clones and lacks some. The table records roughly 240,000 clones, roughly 15% of them present only once. The specimen sequenced was naive CD4+ T cells from blood. The source of these receptors is a woman in her forties in good health.

This clone was seen only a few times. The chain combines TRBV10-3 with TRBJ2-2; D is unresolved. Looked up from germline, CDR1 is ENHRY and CDR2 is SYGVKD. V lost 5 bases, J lost 4 bases, and 11 bases lay in between. The length of the CDR3 is 14 residues. DNA of the CDR3: TGTGCCATCAGTAGGAAGGAGAGCACCGGGGAGCTGTTTTTT. This encodes CAISRKESTGELFF.

This clone was seen ten or more times. This chain joins TRBV10-3 and TRBJ2-1; D possibly corresponds to TRBD2 (6 bases). The CDR3 runs 11 residues. The germline CDR1 and CDR2 sequences are ENHRY and SYGVKD. V dropped 4 bases and J dropped 9 bases, with 7 bases sitting between them. The CDR3, as DNA: TGTGCCATCAGTGGGGGACTTGAGCAGTTCTTC. Its protein is CAISGGLEQFF.

The CDR3 nucleotides are TGTGCCAGCAGTTCTTCCGGGAGGTCCACAGATACGCAGTATTTT. This codes for CASSSSGRSTDTQYF. The V call is TRBV11-1, the J call TRBJ2-3, with TRBD2 matching over 7 bases. In germline, CDR1 is SGHAT, CDR2 FQDESV (reference sequence). The CDR3 covers 15 residues. Losses at the gene ends were 6 bases for V and 2 bases for J; bases not matched to a gene: 8.

V and J are TRBV5-4 and TRBJ2-1; 11 bases map to TRBD2. The CDR3 length is 15 residues. V lost 2 bases, J lost 4 bases, and 2 bases stayed unmatched. Germline values: CDR1 SGHNT, CDR2 YYREEE (reference sequence). In DNA, the CDR3 is TGTGCCAGCAGCTTTAGCGGGGGGGGGTACAATGAGCAGTTCTTC. This encodes CASSFSGGGYNEQFF.

This clone was seen only a few times. The V gene is TRBV5-1, the J gene TRBJ2-5; maybe TRBD2 (6 bases). V shed 3 bases and J shed 4 bases, with 13 bases lying between them. The CDR3 totals 14 residues. Germline assignment: CDR1 SGHRS and CDR2 YFSETQ. The CDR3 DNA is TGCGCCAGCAGCTCCGGACTCGGGGGAGAGACCCAGTACTTC. It encodes CASSSGLGGETQYF.

This clone was found a few times. This rearrangement joins TRBV7-9 to TRBJ2-1; 10 nucleotides line up with TRBD1. The germline CDR1 and CDR2 sequences are SEHNR and FQNEAQ (reference sequence). The CDR3 totals 15 residues. The junction had 4 bases not matched to a gene; V was cut back by 5 bases and J by 3 bases. The CDR3, as DNA: TGTGCCAGCAGCAGCGGACAGGGGGTCTACAATGAGCAGTTCTTC. It is translated as CASSSGQGVYNEQFF.

The rearrangement uses TRBV7-2 and TRBJ2-3; 16 bases map to TRBD2. V gave up 3 bases and J gave up 2 bases; unmatched junction bases: 5. CDR1 is SGHTA and CDR2 is FQGNSA in the germline V gene. This CDR3 is built from 18 residues. As DNA, the CDR3 is TGTGCCAGCAGCTTGGGACTAGCGGGGGGGCCCCTCACAGATACGCAGTATTTT. Its protein is CASSLGLAGGPLTDTQYF. Complete variable domain (other parts from reference TRBV7-2 and TRBJ2-3): GAGVSQSPSNKVTEKGKDVELRCDPISGHTALYWYRQSLGQGLEFLIYFQGNSAPDKSGLPSDRFSAERTGGSVSTLTIQRTQQEDSAVYLCASSLGLAGGPLTDTQYFGPGTRLTVL.

V gene TRBV5-1 combines with J gene TRBJ2-2; 8 positions agree with TRBD1. The CDR3 has 15 amino acids. J lost 4 bases, V lost 6 bases, and 8 bases had no gene match. In germline, CDR1 is SGHRS, CDR2 YFSETQ. In nucleotides, the CDR3 is TGCGCCAGCAAACTAGCTCAGGGGGCCACCGGGGAGCTGTTTTTT. It codes for CASKLAQGATGELFF.

J is TRBJ1-2 and V is TRBV15; D is undetermined. Germline V CDR1 and CDR2: LNHNV, YYDKDF (reference sequence). The CDR3 has 13 amino acids. The V end lost 4 bases, the J end lost 9 bases, and 15 bases lay between the germline ends. The CDR3 spells CATSKADDLRYTF. DNA for the CDR3: TGTGCCACCAGCAAAGCGGACGACCTTCGCTACACCTTC.

This rearrangement joins TRBV5-1 to TRBJ2-1; D perhaps matches TRBD1 (5 bases). The CDR3 is made up of 15 amino acids. CDR1 and CDR2 (germline): SGHRS, YFSETQ. V lost 0 bases and J 0 bases, leaving 7 bases between the germline ends. The CDR3 spells CASSLDQGSYNEQFF. The CDR3 DNA reads as TGCGCCAGCAGCTTGGATCAGGGCTCCTACAATGAGCAGTTCTTC.

This chain uses TRBV9 with TRBJ2-2; TRBD1 matches 11 bases. Trimming took 5 bases from V and 7 from J; bases not matched to a gene: 7. The CDR3 length is 15 residues. The germline CDR1 and CDR2 sequences are SGDLS and YYNGEE. The CDR3 loop is CASRGTGGAHGELFF. CDR3 DNA: TGTGCCAGCAGGGGGACAGGGGGGGCCCACGGGGAGCTGTTTTTT. The complete variable domain, with remaining parts taken from reference TRBV9 and TRBJ2-2, reads DSGVTQTPKHLITATGQRVTLRCSPRSGDLSVYWYQQSLDQGLQFLIQYYNGEERAKGNILERFSAQQFPDLHSELNLSSLELGDSALYFCASRGTGGAHGELFFGEGSRLTVL.

The chain links TRBV5-4 to TRBJ1-1, with unresolved D. The CDR3 is made up of 14 amino acids. Trimming stripped 3 bases from V and 0 bases from J, with 9 bases between. Germline assignment: CDR1 SGHNT and CDR2 YYREEE (reference sequence). This CDR3 reads CASSSAAVNTEAFF. The CDR3 region has the DNA TGTGCCAGCAGCTCTGCGGCAGTGAACACTGAAGCTTTCTTT.

The table lists this clone with a few counts. The rearrangement joins TRBV5-1 to TRBJ1-5, with D tentatively TRBD1 (5 bases). Trimming stripped 0 bases from V and 4 bases from J, with 8 bases between. This CDR3 spans 14 amino acids. Germline V gene sequence: CDR1 SGHRS, CDR2 YFSETQ. The CDR3 sequence: CASSLAPGNQPQHF. CDR3 nucleotides: TGCGCCAGCAGCTTGGCCCCAGGGAATCAGCCCCAGCATTTT.

This clone was seen only a few times. The gene calls are TRBV6-1 and TRBJ2-5; D is perhaps TRBD1 (6 bases). The CDR3 has 14 amino acids. Germline V CDR1 and CDR2: MNHNS, SASEGT. Deletions cut 5 bases from V and 4 bases from J, with 14 bases between. CDR3 in DNA: TGTGCCAGCAGTCGGGACACCAGCGGAGAGACCCAGTACTTC. It specifies CASSRDTSGETQYF.

This clone has just a few counts. This chain connects TRBV11-2 to TRBJ2-1; 10 bases are a match to TRBD2. Germline-derived CDR1 and CDR2 are SGHAT and FQNNGV. The ends lost 1 base at V and 9 bases at J; junction bases unmatched: 9. The CDR3 loop spans 16 amino acids. The CDR3 region has the DNA TGTGCCAGCAGCTTAGTGTCCAGCGGGGGGGCAAGTGAGCAGTTCTTC. As protein: CASSLVSSGGASEQFF.

The chain is built from TRBV9 and TRBJ2-3; D is uncertain. The germline V and J ends were trimmed by 0 bases and 0 bases, with 8 bases remaining between them. The V gene's germline CDR1 is SGDLS and CDR2 YYNGEE. The CDR3 length is 15 residues. CDR3 DNA: TGTGCCAGCAGCGTAGGGGCTGTTAGCACAGATACGCAGTATTTT. Protein: CASSVGAVSTDTQYF. Variable domain in full (rest from reference TRBV9 and TRBJ2-3): DSGVTQTPKHLITATGQRVTLRCSPRSGDLSVYWYQQSLDQGLQFLIQYYNGEERAKGNILERFSAQQFPDLHSELNLSSLELGDSALYFCASSVGAVSTDTQYFGPGTRLTVL.